The 23 T cell receptor beta chains listed next were all sequenced from one sample in a study of cytomegalovirus exposure and HLA in healthy donors. This PCR relied on a set of 60 Vbeta primers and 13 Jbeta primers. Repertoires were generated with immunoSEQ multiplex PCR, while TCRdb's copy carries only in-frame clones and drops some. The table records 120,000 or so clones, around 78% of them present only once. The sequencing input was PBMCs. The receptor set was obtained from a woman aged 40 to 50 in good health and CMV-seronegative.

The genes are TRBV28 and TRBJ1-6; D possibly corresponds to TRBD1 (6 bases). Deletions cut 5 bases from V and 4 bases from J, with 18 bases between. This CDR3 contains 17 residues. Per the germline V gene, CDR1 is MDHEN and CDR2 is SYDVKM. CDR3 sequence reads: CASSSVFGDNYNSPLHF. CDR3 bases: TGTGCCAGCAGTAGTGTATTTGGGGACAATTATAATTCACCCCTCCACTTT.

The chain is built from TRBV2 and TRBJ2-5; a possible D gene is TRBD2 (7 bases). There are 15 residues in the CDR3. Germline V gene sequence: CDR1 SNHLY, CDR2 FYNNEI. The V gene lost 8 bases and the J gene lost 4 bases, with 20 bases spanning the gap. The CDR3 region has the DNA TGTGCCAGCGAGGTCGGGGGGCAGAGAGGAGAGACCCAGTACTTC. Its protein is CASEVGGQRGETQYF.

This chain joins TRBV18 and TRBJ2-7; D call uncertain. This CDR3 comprises 14 residues. V lost 2 bases and J lost 0, with 8 bases in between. CDR1 and CDR2 (germline): KGHSH, LQKENI. Here the CDR3 reads CASSPVTASYEQYF. CDR3 nucleotides: TGTGCCAGCTCACCAGTTACAGCCTCCTACGAGCAGTACTTC.

This clone has more than one count but fewer than ten. The rearrangement joins TRBV20-1 to TRBJ2-5; D is undetermined. The J call may be wrong; the DNA end is better matched by TRBJ2-7. The length of the CDR3 is 10 residues. CDR1 and CDR2 from the germline V gene are DFQATT and SNEGSKA (reference sequence). CDR3 nucleotide sequence: TGCAGCATATACGAGAACGAGCAGTACTTC. Encoded protein: CSIYENEQYF.

This clone occurred once. This sequence joins TRBV11-2 and TRBJ1-5; D is ambiguous. The CDR3 contains 17 residues. V was pared by 1 base and J by 2 bases, with 15 bases between. Germline V lookup: CDR1 SGHAT, CDR2 FQNNGV. The CDR3, as DNA: TGTGCCAGCAGCTTAGTTATTTCCAGGCCGGGCAATCAGCCCCAGCATTTT. Encoded protein: CASSLVISRPGNQPQHF.

CDR3 amino acids: CASSMGRGEKLAKNIQYF. The CDR3 nucleotides read TGCGCCAGCAGCATGGGCAGGGGGGAAAAATTAGCCAAAAACATTCAGTACTTC. The chain is built from TRBV4-1 and TRBJ2-4; possibly TRBD1 for D (7 bases). CDR3 size: 18 residues. Trimming removed 5 bases at V and 0 bases at J, with 20 bases between. Germline V lookup: CDR1 MGHRA, CDR2 YSYEKL.

There are a few counts of this clone. The chain links TRBV7-6 to TRBJ2-3; 16 bases line up with TRBD2. In germline, CDR1 is SGHVS, CDR2 FNYEAQ. With 5 bases clipped from V and 6 bases from J, the junction kept 11 bases outside the gene matches. This CDR3 is built from 18 residues. CDR3 loop: CASSGKGTSGRAADTQYF. The CDR3 DNA sequence: TGTGCCAGCAGCGGAAAGGGGACTAGCGGGAGGGCCGCGGATACGCAGTATTTT.

V is TRBV28 and J is TRBJ2-3; 8 nucleotides agree with TRBD2. V lost 3 bases to trimming and J lost 5 bases; unmatched junction nucleotides: 10. This CDR3 is built from 16 residues. Germline CDR1 and CDR2: MDHEN and SYDVKM. The CDR3 protein is CASSFGLAGPRDTQYF. CDR3 DNA: TGTGCCAGCAGTTTCGGCCTAGCGGGCCCCCGAGATACGCAGTATTTT.

Regarding this clone: An end of the junction differs from the germline gene, which may be a read error. The CDR3 loop is CASSDYGANGLTF. The CDR3 region has the DNA TGTGCCAGCAGTGACTATGGGGCCAACGGCCTGACTTTC. This chain uses TRBV25-1 with TRBJ2-6, with D perhaps TRBD1 (5 bases). The CDR3 contains 13 residues. Germline CDR1 reads MGHDK; CDR2 reads SYGVNS.

The chain couples TRBV18 to TRBJ2-2; 7 bases map to TRBD1. V trimming: 0 bases; J trimming: 3 bases; junction bases outside the gene matches: 13. The germline V gene encodes CDR1 KGHSH and CDR2 LQKENI. CDR3 length: 19 amino acids. The CDR3 loop reads CASSPPNRGPTMDTGELFF. The CDR3, as DNA: TGTGCCAGCTCACCACCTAACAGGGGCCCTACAATGGACACCGGGGAGCTGTTTTTT.

The chain links TRBV9 to TRBJ2-2; D may be TRBD2 (6 bases). The CDR3 length is 15 residues. The germline V gene encodes CDR1 SGDLS and CDR2 YYNGEE. V gave up 4 bases and J gave up 1 base, with 11 bases separating them. CDR3 in DNA: TGTGCCAGCAGCACTAGCCGGGAGAACACCGGGGAGCTGTTTTTT. Protein sequence: CASSTSRENTGELFF.

The chain employs TRBV4-3 and TRBJ2-1; 12 bases align to TRBD2. CDR3 length: 16 amino acids. The V gene's germline CDR1 is LGHNA and CDR2 YSLEER. The trim removed 0 bases at V and 8 bases at J, leaving 5 bases unmatched. CDR3 amino acids: CASSQDRLAGEYEQFF. The DNA of the CDR3 is TGCGCCAGCAGCCAAGATCGACTAGCGGGAGAGTATGAGCAGTTCTTC.

The gene calls are TRBV4-1 and TRBJ2-1, with D perhaps TRBD2 (7 bases). This CDR3 region has 16 residues. Germline loops: CDR1 MGHRA, CDR2 YSYEKL. V gave up 1 base and J gave up 4 bases, with 14 bases separating them. CDR3 amino acids: CASSQGEGGYYNEQFF. For the CDR3, the DNA is TGCGCCAGCAGCCAAGGGGAGGGGGGCTATTACAATGAGCAGTTCTTC.

The rearrangement uses TRBV11-2 and TRBJ2-7; 8 positions agree with TRBD2. Germline CDR1 reads SGHAT; CDR2 reads FQNNGV. The length of the CDR3 is 12 residues. J lost 9 bases, V lost 7 bases, and 8 bases had no gene match. This CDR3 is CASTPGGGWQYF. Here the CDR3 DNA reads TGTGCCAGCACCCCCGGGGGGGGGTGGCAGTACTTC.

The chain recombines TRBV7-2 with TRBJ1-2; weak D call: TRBD1 (5 bases). Germline CDR1 SGHTA, CDR2 FQGNSA. Trimming removed 5 bases at V and 7 bases at J, with 14 bases between. This CDR3 spans 13 amino acids. CDR3 residues: CASSPNGGSGYTF. The DNA for the CDR3 is TGTGCCAGCAGCCCGAACGGGGGGAGTGGCTACACCTTC.

This clone was seen only a few times. This chain links TRBV6-5 with TRBJ1-2, with a tentative D call TRBD1 (5 bases). Germline assignment: CDR1 MNHEY and CDR2 SVGAGI. This CDR3 comprises 12 residues. V lost 4 bases, J lost 8 bases, and 11 bases lay in between. This CDR3 reads CASSSSRQGYTF. CDR3 DNA: TGTGCCAGCAGTTCTTCCCGACAGGGCTACACCTTC.

This clone was counted between two and nine times. This sequence joins TRBV5-5 and TRBJ1-2; 9 bases are a match to TRBD1. Germline-derived CDR1 and CDR2 are SGHKS and YYEKEE (reference sequence). Trimming removed 4 bases from V and 4 bases from J; junction bases left unmatched: 8. The CDR3 extends over 15 amino acids. The CDR3 region has the DNA TGTGCCAGCAGCCCCGGGACAGGGACTATCTATGGCTACACCTTC. Its protein is CASSPGTGTIYGYTF.

This chain joins TRBV28 and TRBJ1-2; 10 bases map to TRBD1. With 3 bases clipped from V and 4 bases from J, the junction kept 2 bases outside the gene matches. There are 14 residues in the CDR3. In germline, CDR1 is MDHEN, CDR2 SYDVKM. Written as DNA, the CDR3 is TGTGCCAGCAGTTTTGGACAGGGGGTCTATGGCTACACCTTC. Its translation: CASSFGQGVYGYTF.

CDR3 nucleotide sequence: TGCGCCAGCAAGGTGGAGATCAATGAAAAACTGTTTTTT. Protein sequence: CASKVEINEKLFF. The gene calls are TRBV5-1 and TRBJ1-4; unclear D gene. V was pared by 6 bases and J by 5 bases, with 11 bases between. Germline lookup yields CDR1 SGHRS and CDR2 YFSETQ. The CDR3 is made up of 13 amino acids.

This clone has a handful of counts. J is TRBJ2-1 and V is TRBV27; 14 bases align to TRBD2. Germline values: CDR1 MNHEY, CDR2 SMNVEV (reference sequence). J was trimmed by 4 bases and V by 8 bases; bases with no gene match: 13. The CDR3 sequence is 18 residues long. The CDR3 is CASRGTSGRTAGYNEQFF. CDR3 nucleotides: TGTGCCAGCCGAGGGACTAGCGGGAGAACTGCGGGATACAATGAGCAGTTCTTC.

V usage is TRBV5-6 and J usage is TRBJ2-7, with no clear D. Germline assignment: CDR1 SGHDT and CDR2 YYEEEE. The length of the CDR3 is 16 residues. Trimming removed 0 bases at V and 3 bases at J, with 16 bases between. In DNA form, the CDR3 reads TGTGCCAGCAGCTTGGCCGAGACTGTTTGGATCTACGAGCAGTACTTC. This gives the protein CASSLAETVWIYEQYF.

The rearrangement links TRBV19 to TRBJ2-1; D is undetermined. The CDR3 is 15 residues long. Trimming took 3 bases from V and 2 from J, leaving 11 bases between them. Germline V gene data show CDR1 as LNHDA and CDR2 as SQIVND (reference sequence). This CDR3 is CASSIQAPTYNEQFF. CDR3 coding DNA: TGTGCCAGTAGTATCCAGGCGCCTACCTACAATGAGCAGTTCTTC.

The DNA of the CDR3 is TGTGCCAGCAGCTGGGGGCCTCAGGGGGAGCAGTACTTC. The encoded protein is CASSWGPQGEQYF. The chain recombines TRBV7-9 with TRBJ2-7; perhaps TRBD1 as D (6 bases). The CDR3 runs 13 residues. CDR1 is SEHNR, CDR2 FQNEAQ, per germline (reference sequence). Between the trimmed V and J ends, which lost 4 bases and 7 bases, there was a span of 14 bases.